This T cell receptor (beta chain) originates from a study of cytomegalovirus exposure and HLA in healthy donors. Comments on this clone: Its antigen remains unknown.

PCR primers comprised 60 Vbeta and 13 Jbeta primers. Data came from immunoSEQ multiplex PCR; TCRdb stores just in-frame clones and leaves some out. Among about 110,000 clones listed, about four fifths were seen once. General study findings and limits: Certain sequence variants were highly shared and formed a cluster, and this cluster was likely a sequencing artifact.

V trimming: 3 bases; J trimming: 7 bases; junction bases outside the gene matches: 5. CDR1 is MDHEN and CDR2 is SYDVKM in the germline V gene. This CDR3 contains 13 residues. V usage is TRBV28 and J usage is TRBJ2-5; TRBD1 matches 7 bases. The origin of this receptor is a young man in good health and CMV-seropositive. Sequencing was carried out using PBMCs. The CDR3 DNA follows: TGTGCCAGCAGTTTGGGACAGTGGGTGACCCAGTACTTC. As protein: CASSLGQWVTQYF.